This T cell receptor beta chain was profiled in a study of blood T cell repertoires in COVID-19. Study details: The cDNA or gDNA used as material had been derived from T cells, B-cell-depleted T cells, or PBMCs.

Original processing methods: From reference gene primer amplification, estimates of nucleated cell counts were derived. Produced via immunoSEQ multiplex PCR; TCRdb's table is partial and in-frame only. That table furnishes V, J and clone size, whereas the DNA furnished D and trimming. The sample has about 220,000 clones; more than 65% are singletons. This sequence was found in a woman aged 80 or over with acute or convalescent COVID-19. The specimen was peripheral blood.

This CDR3 is CASRGWETQYF. DNA of the CDR3: TGTGCCAGCAGGGGCTGGGAGACCCAGTACTTC. This chain links TRBV25-1 with TRBJ2-5; D not certain. CDR3 size: 11 residues. V gave up 6 bases and J gave up 5 bases, with 7 bases separating them. Germline CDR1 is MGHDK and CDR2 is SYGVNS.